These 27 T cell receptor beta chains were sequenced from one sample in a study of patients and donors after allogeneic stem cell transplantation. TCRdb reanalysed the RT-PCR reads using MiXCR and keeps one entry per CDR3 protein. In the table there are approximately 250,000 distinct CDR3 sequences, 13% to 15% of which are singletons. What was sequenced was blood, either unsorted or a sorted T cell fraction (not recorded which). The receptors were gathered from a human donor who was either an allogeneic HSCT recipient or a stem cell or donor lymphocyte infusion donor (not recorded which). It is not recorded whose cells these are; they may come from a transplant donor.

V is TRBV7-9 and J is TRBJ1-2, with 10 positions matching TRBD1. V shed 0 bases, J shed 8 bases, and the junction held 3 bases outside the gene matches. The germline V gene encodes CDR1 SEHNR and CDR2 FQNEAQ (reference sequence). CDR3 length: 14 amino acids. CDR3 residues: CASSLAGTGEGYTF. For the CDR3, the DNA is TGTGCCAGCAGCTTAGCCGGGACAGGGGAAGGCTACACCTTC.

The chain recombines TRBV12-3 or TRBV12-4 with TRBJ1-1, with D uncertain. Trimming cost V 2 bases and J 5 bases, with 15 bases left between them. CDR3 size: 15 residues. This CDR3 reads CASSLRGPSGTEAFF. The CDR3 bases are TGTGCCAGCAGTTTAAGAGGCCCGTCCGGGACTGAAGCTTTCTTT.

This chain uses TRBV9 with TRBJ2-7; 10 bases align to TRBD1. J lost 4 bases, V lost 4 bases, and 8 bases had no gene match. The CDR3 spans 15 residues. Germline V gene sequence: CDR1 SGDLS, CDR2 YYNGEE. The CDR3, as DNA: TGTGCCAGCAGCCCCCGGACAGGGGGAGGGTACGAGCAGTACTTC. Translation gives CASSPRTGGGYEQYF.

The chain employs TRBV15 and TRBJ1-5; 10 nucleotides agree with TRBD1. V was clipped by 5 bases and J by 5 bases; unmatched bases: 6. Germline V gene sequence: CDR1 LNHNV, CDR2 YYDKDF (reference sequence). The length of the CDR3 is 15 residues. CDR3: CATSWGQGRDQPQHF. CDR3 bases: TGTGCCACCAGCTGGGGACAGGGGAGGGATCAGCCCCAGCATTTT.

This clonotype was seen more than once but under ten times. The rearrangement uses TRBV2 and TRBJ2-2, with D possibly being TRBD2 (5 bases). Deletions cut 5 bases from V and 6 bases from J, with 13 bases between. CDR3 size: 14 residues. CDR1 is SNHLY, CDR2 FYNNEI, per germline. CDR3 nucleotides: TGTGCCAGCAGTCCCCTCCGGCGGGCCGGGGAGCTGTTTTTT. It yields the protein CASSPLRRAGELFF. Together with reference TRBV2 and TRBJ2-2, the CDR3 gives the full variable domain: EPEVTQTPSHQVTQMGQEVILRCVPISNHLYFYWYRQILGQKVEFLVSFYNNEISEKSEIFDDQFSVERPDGSNFTLKIRSTKLEDSAMYFCASSPLRRAGELFFGEGSRLTVL.

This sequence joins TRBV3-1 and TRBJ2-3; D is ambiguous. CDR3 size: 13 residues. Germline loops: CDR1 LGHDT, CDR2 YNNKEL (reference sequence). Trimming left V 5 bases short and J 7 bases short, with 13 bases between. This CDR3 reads CASSLSPKHTQYF. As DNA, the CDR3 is TGTGCCAGCAGCTTAAGCCCGAAACATACGCAGTATTTT.

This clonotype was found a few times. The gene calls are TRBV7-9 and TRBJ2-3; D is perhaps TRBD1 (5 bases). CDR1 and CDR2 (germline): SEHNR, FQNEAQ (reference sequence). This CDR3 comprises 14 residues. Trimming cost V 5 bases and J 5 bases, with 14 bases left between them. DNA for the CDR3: TGTGCCAGCAGCCTCCTCAGACAGAGAGATACGCAGTATTTT. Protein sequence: CASSLLRQRDTQYF.

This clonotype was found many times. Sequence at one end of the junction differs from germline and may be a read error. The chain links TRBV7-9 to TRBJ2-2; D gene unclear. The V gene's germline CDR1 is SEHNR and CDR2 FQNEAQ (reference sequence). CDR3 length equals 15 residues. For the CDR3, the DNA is TGTGCCACCCCCCTCTCTGATGGGAACTCCGGGGAGCTGTTTTTT. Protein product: CATPLSDGNSGELFF.

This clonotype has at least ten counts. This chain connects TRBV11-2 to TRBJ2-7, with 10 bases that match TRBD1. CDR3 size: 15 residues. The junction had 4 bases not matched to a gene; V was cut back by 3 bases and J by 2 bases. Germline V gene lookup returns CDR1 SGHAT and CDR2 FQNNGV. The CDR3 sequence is CASSLGQGFAYEQYF. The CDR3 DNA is TGTGCCAGCAGCTTGGGACAGGGGTTCGCCTACGAGCAGTACTTC.

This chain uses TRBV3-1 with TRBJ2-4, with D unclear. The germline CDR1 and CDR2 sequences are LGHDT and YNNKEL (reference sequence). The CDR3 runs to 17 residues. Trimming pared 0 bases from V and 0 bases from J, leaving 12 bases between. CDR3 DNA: TGTGCCAGCAGCCAAGATAGTGCTGTAATAGCCAAAAACATTCAGTACTTC. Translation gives CASSQDSAVIAKNIQYF.

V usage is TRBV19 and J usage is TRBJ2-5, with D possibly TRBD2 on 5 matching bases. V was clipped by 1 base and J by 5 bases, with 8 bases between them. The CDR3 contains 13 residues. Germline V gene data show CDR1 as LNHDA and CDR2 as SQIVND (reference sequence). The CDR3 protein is CASSIGRRETQYF. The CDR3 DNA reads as TGTGCCAGTAGTATAGGGAGGCGGGAGACCCAGTACTTC.

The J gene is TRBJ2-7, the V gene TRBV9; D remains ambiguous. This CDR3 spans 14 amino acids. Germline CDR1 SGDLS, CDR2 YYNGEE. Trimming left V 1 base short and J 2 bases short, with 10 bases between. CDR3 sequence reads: CASSVSAEAYEQYF. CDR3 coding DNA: TGTGCCAGCAGCGTATCGGCCGAGGCCTACGAGCAGTACTTC. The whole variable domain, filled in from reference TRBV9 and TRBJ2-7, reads DSGVTQTPKHLITATGQRVTLRCSPRSGDLSVYWYQQSLDQGLQFLIQYYNGEERAKGNILERFSAQQFPDLHSELNLSSLELGDSALYFCASSVSAEAYEQYFGPGTRLTVT.

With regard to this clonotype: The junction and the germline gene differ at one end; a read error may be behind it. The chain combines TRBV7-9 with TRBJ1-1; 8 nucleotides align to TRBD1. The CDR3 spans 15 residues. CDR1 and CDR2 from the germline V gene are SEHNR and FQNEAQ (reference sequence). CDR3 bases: TGTGCCAGCAGCCGCGACAGGGGCTGGAACACTGGAGCTTTCTTT. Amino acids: CASSRDRGWNTGAFF.

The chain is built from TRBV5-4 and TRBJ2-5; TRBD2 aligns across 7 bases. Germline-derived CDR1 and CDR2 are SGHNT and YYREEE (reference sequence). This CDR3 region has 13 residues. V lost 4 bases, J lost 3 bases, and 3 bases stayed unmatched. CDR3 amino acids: CASSHTSEETQYF. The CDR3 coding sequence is TGTGCCAGCAGCCATACTAGCGAAGAGACCCAGTACTTC.

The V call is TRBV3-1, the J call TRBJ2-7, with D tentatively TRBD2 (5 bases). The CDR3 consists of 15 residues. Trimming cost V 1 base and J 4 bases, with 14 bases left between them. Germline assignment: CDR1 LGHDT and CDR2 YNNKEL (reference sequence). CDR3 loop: CASSQVAGRGYEQYF. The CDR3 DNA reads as TGTGCCAGCAGCCAAGTGGCGGGTCGAGGGTACGAGCAGTACTTC.

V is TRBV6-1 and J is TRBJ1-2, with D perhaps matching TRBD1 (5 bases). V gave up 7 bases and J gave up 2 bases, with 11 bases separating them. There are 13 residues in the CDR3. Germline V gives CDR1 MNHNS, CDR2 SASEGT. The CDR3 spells CASTRQTNYGYTF. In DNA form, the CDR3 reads TGTGCCAGCACCAGACAGACAAACTATGGCTACACCTTC.

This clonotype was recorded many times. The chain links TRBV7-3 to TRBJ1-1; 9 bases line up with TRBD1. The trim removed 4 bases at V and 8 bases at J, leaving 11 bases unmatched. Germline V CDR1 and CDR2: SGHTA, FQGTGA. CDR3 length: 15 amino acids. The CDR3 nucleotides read TGTGCCAGCAGCTCGAACCCTATGGGGACAGGGGAAGCTTTCTTT. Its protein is CASSSNPMGTGEAFF.

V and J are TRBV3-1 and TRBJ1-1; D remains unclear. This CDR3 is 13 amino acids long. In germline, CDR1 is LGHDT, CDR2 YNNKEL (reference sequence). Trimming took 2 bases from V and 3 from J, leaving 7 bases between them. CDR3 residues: CASSQTRDTEAFF. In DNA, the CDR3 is TGTGCCAGCAGCCAAACGAGGGACACTGAAGCTTTCTTT.

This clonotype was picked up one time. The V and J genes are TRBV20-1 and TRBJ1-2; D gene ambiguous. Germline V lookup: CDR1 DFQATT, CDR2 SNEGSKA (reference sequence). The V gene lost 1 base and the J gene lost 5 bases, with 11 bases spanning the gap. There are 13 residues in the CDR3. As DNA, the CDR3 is TGCAGTGCTAGAGGCACTCGTTCGTATGGCTACACCTTC. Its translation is CSARGTRSYGYTF.

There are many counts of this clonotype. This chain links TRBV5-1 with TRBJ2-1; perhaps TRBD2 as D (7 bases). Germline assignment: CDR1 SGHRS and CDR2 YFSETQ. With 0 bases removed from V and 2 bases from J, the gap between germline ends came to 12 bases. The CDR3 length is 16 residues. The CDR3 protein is CASSLAGRGPYNEQFF. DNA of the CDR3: TGCGCCAGCAGCTTGGCTGGGCGGGGGCCCTACAATGAGCAGTTCTTC.

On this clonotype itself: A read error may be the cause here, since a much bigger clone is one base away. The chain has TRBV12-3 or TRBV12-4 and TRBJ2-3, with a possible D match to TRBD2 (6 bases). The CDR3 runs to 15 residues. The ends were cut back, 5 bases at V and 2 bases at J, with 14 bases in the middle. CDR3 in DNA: TGTGCCAGCAGTCAAGTTAGCGGAATCACAGATACGCAGTATTTT. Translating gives CASSQVSGITDTQYF.

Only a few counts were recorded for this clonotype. The CDR3 sequence: CASRASKETQYF. CDR3 DNA sequence: TGTGCCAGCAGGGCTAGCAAGGAGACCCAGTACTTC. The V gene is TRBV2, the J gene TRBJ2-5; D possibly corresponds to TRBD2 (5 bases). CDR1 SNHLY and CDR2 FYNNEI come from the germline V gene. The V end was cut by 6 bases, the J end by 5 bases, with 10 bases between. This CDR3 comprises 12 residues.

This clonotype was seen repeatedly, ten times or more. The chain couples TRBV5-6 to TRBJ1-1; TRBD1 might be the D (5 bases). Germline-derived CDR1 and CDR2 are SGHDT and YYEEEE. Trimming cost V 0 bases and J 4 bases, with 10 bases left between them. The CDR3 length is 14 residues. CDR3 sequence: CASSLGWRGTEAFF. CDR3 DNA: TGTGCCAGCAGCTTGGGGTGGAGGGGCACTGAAGCTTTCTTT.

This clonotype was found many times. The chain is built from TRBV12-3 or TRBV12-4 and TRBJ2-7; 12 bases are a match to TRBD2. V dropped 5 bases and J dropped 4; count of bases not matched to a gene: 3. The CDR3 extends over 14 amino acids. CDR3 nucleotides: TGTGCCAGCAGTCCCGGGACTAGCGGGTACGAGCAGTACTTC. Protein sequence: CASSPGTSGYEQYF.

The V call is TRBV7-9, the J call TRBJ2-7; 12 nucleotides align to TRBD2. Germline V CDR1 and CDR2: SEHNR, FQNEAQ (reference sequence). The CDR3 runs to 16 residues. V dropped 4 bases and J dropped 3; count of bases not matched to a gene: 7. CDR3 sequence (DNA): TGTGCCAGCAGCTCTTCCGGACTAGCGGGACTCTACGAGCAGTACTTC. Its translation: CASSSSGLAGLYEQYF.

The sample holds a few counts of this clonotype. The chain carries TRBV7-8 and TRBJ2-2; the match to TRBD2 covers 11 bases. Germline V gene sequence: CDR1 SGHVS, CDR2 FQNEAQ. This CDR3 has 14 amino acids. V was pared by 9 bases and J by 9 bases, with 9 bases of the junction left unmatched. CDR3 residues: CASTSGRGMRELFF. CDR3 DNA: TGTGCCAGTACTAGCGGGAGAGGAATGCGGGAGCTGTTTTTT.

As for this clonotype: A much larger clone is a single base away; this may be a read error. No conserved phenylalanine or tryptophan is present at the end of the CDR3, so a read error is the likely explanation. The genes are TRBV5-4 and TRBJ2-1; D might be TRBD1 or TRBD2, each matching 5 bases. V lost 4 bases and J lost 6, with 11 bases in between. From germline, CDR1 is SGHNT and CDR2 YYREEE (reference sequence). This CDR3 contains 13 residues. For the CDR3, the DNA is TGTGCCAGCAGCGTTTCGGGGCGCAATGAGCAGTTCTAC. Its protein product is CASSVSGRNEQFY.